This TCR beta chain was recovered during a study of blood T cell repertoires in COVID-19. Method: immunoSEQ multiplex PCR; TCRdb's copy keeps in-frame clones and lacks some. Among approximately 66,000 clones listed, 89% were seen once. Germline assignment: CDR1 ENHRY and CDR2 SYGVKD. Trimming cost V 6 bases and J 0 bases; bases outside gene matches: 3. This CDR3 region has 14 residues. The sequence was obtained from a man between 60 and 70 years old with acute or convalescent COVID-19. The specimen was peripheral blood. This chain links TRBV10-3 with TRBJ2-7; 9 nucleotides match TRBD1. CDR3 amino acids: CAISGTGISYEQYF. The CDR3 coding sequence is TGTGCCATCAGCGGGACAGGGATCTCCTACGAGCAGTACTTC.